The T cell receptor beta chain under discussion was sequenced for a study of blood T cell repertoires in COVID-19. Study details: The study drew acute and convalescent COVID-19 samples from the United States, Italy and Spain. From T cells, B-cell-depleted T cells, or PBMCs came the material, which was cDNA or gDNA.

The assay was immunoSEQ multiplex PCR, and TCRdb's table has in-frame clones only and misses some. This repertoire shows around 260,000 clones, approximately 86% found once; its top ten account for around 9.5%. Input material: peripheral blood. The source is a man in his forties or fifties who had recovered from COVID-19.

In DNA, the CDR3 is TGTGCCAGCAGCTTAGCAGGGGATAGCAATCAGCCCCAGCATTTT. Protein: CASSLAGDSNQPQHF. The V call is TRBV7-9, the J call TRBJ1-5; weak D call: TRBD1 (5 bases). The CDR3 runs 15 residues. V lost 0 bases, J lost 0 bases, and 6 bases lay in between. CDR1 is SEHNR, CDR2 FQNEAQ, per germline (reference sequence).